A single TCR beta chain is shown here with its context. This entry is derived from a study of blood T cell repertoires in COVID-19. At the level of the study: The cDNA or gDNA used as material had been derived from T cells, B-cell-depleted T cells, or PBMCs.

Sequenced by immunoSEQ multiplex PCR; TCRdb stores in-frame clones only, minus some. This table has some 460,000 clones, roughly 87% appearing once. This CDR3 is 15 amino acids long. V was clipped by 5 bases and J by 3 bases, with 14 bases between them. Per germline, CDR1 SGHRS and CDR2 YFSETQ. J is TRBJ2-2 and V is TRBV5-1; D possibly corresponds to TRBD1 (6 bases). Sequenced sample: PBMCs or T cells enriched from blood (not recorded which). This clonotype was obtained from a woman under 30 who had recovered from COVID-19. CDR3 bases: TGCGCCAGCAGTCATCAGGGGATTGACACCGGGGAGCTGTTTTTT. Residues: CASSHQGIDTGELFF.